What follows are 6 T cell receptor beta chains derived from one specimen sequenced in a study of CD8 T cells in Susac syndrome. 0.5 to 1 ug RNA was reverse transcribed with random hexamers. TCRdb passed the immunoSEQ multiplex PCR reads through MiXCR, listing each CDR3 protein once. This table holds fewer than 65,000 distinct CDR3 sequences, around 94% found once. The sample was CD8+ T cells from PBMCs. These receptors were collected from a human donor in good health.

The chain recombines TRBV2 with TRBJ1-3, with D possibly TRBD1 on 6 matching bases. V shed 7 bases and J shed 3 bases, with 10 bases lying between them. Germline values: CDR1 SNHLY, CDR2 FYNNEI. CDR3 length equals 13 residues. CDR3 sequence (DNA): TGTGCCAGCATTACAGGGAATGGAAACACCATATATTTT. It encodes CASITGNGNTIYF.

The rearrangement uses TRBV6-1 and TRBJ2-3; D is tentatively TRBD1 or TRBD2 (6 bases each). Per the germline V gene, CDR1 is MNHNS and CDR2 is SASEGT. The CDR3 contains 14 residues. V dropped 2 bases and J dropped 1 base, with 7 bases sitting between them. The CDR3 DNA is TGTGCCAGCAGTGAAAGGGGGGGCACAGATACGCAGTATTTT. Translation: CASSERGGTDTQYF.

As DNA, the CDR3 is TGTGCCAGCAGCGTAGAGGCTAGCGCTTACTACAATGAGCAGTTCTTC. Amino acid sequence: CASSVEASAYYNEQFF. This chain links TRBV9 with TRBJ2-1, with D possibly being TRBD2 (6 bases). The CDR3 covers 16 residues. Germline V gene lookup returns CDR1 SGDLS and CDR2 YYNGEE. The germline V and J ends were trimmed by 0 bases and 3 bases, with 13 bases remaining between them.

The chain links TRBV6-6 to TRBJ2-2; D gene unclear. CDR1 and CDR2 from the germline V gene are MNHNY and SVGAGI (reference sequence). The CDR3 is made up of 14 amino acids. The ends were cut back, 4 bases at V and 1 base at J, with 7 bases in the middle. The CDR3 DNA reads TGTGCCAGCAGTTTGTCAGGGAACACCGGGGAGCTGTTTTTT. Its protein is CASSLSGNTGELFF.

The chain uses TRBV27 and TRBJ2-1; 9 bases are shared with TRBD2. Germline CDR1 reads MNHEY; CDR2 reads SMNVEV (reference sequence). This CDR3 spans 14 amino acids. V was pared by 8 bases and J by 2 bases, with 4 bases of the junction left unmatched. CDR3 nucleotides: TGTGCCAGCTCTAGCGGGACTACCTACAATGAGCAGTTCTTC. It encodes CASSSGTTYNEQFF.

CDR3 amino acids: CASSQDEQGYEQYF. The CDR3 coding sequence is TGCGCCAGCAGCCAAGACGAACAGGGCTACGAGCAGTACTTC. The chain carries TRBV4-3 and TRBJ2-7; D might be TRBD1 (6 bases). Germline CDR1 reads LGHNA; CDR2 reads YSLEER. V was clipped by 0 bases and J by 3 bases, with 9 bases between them. This CDR3 spans 14 amino acids.